This TCR beta chain stems from a study of shared clonotypes between healthy human individuals. This CDR3 contains 15 residues. V trimming: 3 bases; J trimming: 7 bases; junction bases outside the gene matches: 7. Germline V gene data show CDR1 as WNHNN and CDR2 as SYGVQD (reference sequence). Using approximately 200 ng DNA, tens of thousands of T cell genomes, the sorted-subset replicate PCRs were run. Sequencing was performed with immunoSEQ multiplex PCR; in TCRdb, only in-frame clones are kept and a portion is missing. The data contain about 1.1 million clones, approximately 78% of them seen just once; the ten biggest clones take up around 0.47%.

The origin of this receptor is a man aged 18 to 30 in good health. Some clones in this sample may be carry-over from other donors' samples. The chain has TRBV10-1 and TRBJ2-1; TRBD2 agrees at 9 bases. The sample consisted of memory CD4+ T cells from PBMCs. This sample's subset: CD45RA-negative fraction. CDR3 sequence (DNA): TGCGCCAGCAGTGAAATGGCTAGCGGGAAAAATGAGCAGTTCTTC. Its protein is CASSEMASGKNEQFF.